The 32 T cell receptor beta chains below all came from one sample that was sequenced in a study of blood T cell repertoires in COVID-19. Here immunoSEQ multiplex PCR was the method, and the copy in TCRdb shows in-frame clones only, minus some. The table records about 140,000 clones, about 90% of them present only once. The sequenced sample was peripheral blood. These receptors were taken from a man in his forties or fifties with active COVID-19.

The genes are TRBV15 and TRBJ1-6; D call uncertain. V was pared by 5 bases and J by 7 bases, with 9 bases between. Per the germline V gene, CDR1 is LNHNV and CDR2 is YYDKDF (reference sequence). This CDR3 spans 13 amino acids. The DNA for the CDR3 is TGTGCCACCAGCGGCGACTTGAATTCACCCCTCCACTTT. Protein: CATSGDLNSPLHF.

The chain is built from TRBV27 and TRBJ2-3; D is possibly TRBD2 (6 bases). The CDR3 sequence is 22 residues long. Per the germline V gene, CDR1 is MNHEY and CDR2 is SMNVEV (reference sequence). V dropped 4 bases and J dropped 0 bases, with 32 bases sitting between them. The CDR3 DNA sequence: TGTGCCAGCAGTTGGTTGGGGGGAAGGCGGTTTGGCGTACTCTATAGCACAGATACGCAGTATTTT. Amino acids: CASSWLGGRRFGVLYSTDTQYF.

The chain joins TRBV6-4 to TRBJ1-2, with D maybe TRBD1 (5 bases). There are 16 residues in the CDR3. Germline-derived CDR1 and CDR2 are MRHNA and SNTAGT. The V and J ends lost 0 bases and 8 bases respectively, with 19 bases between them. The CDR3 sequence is CASSDSRRGVVGGYTF. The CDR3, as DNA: TGTGCCAGCAGTGACTCGCGGCGGGGCGTGGTGGGCGGCTACACCTTC.

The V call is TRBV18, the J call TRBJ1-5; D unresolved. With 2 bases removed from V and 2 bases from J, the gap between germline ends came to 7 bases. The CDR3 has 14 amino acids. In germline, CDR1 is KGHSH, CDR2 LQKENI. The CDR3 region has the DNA TGTGCCAGCTCACCAAACCAGGGCAATCAGCCCCAGCATTTT. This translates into CASSPNQGNQPQHF. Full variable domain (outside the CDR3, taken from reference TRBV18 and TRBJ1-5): NAGVMQNPRHLVRRRGQEARLRCSPMKGHSHVYWYRQLPEEGLKFMVYLQKENIIDESGMPKERFSAEFPKEGPSILRIQQVVRGDSAAYFCASSPNQGNQPQHFGDGTRLSIL.

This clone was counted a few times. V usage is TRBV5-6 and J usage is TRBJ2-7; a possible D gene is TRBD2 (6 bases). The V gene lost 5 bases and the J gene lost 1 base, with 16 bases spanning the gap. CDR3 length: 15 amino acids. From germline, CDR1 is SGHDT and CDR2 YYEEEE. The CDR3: CASSYKPGTSYEQYF. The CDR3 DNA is TGTGCCAGCAGTTATAAGCCAGGGACTTCCTACGAGCAGTACTTC. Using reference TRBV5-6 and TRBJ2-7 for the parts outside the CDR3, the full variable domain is DAGVTQSPTHLIKTRGQQVTLRCSPKSGHDTVSWYQQALGQGPQFIFQYYEEEERQRGNFPDRFSGHQFPNYSSELNVNALLLGDSALYLCASSYKPGTSYEQYFGPGTRLTVT.

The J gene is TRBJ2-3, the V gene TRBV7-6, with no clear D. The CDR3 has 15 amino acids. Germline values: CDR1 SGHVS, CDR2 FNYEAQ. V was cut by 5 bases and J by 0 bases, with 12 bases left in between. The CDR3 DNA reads TGTGCCAGCAGCCCAGTTGCGGAGAGCACAGATACGCAGTATTTT. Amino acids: CASSPVAESTDTQYF.

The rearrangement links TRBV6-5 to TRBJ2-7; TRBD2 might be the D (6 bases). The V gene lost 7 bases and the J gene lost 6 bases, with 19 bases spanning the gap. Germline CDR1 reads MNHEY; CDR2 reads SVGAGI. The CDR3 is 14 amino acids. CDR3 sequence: CASTYSGGTREQYF. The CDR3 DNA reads TGTGCCAGCACCTACTCGGGCGGGACCCGCGAGCAGTACTTC.

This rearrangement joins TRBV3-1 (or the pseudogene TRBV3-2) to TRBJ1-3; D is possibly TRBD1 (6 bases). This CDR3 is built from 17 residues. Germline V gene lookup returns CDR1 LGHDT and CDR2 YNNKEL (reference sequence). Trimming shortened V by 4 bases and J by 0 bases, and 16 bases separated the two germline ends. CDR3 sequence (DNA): TGTGCCAGCAGCCCCTGGGACACCACCCGCTCTGGAAACACCATATATTTT. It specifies CASSPWDTTRSGNTIYF.

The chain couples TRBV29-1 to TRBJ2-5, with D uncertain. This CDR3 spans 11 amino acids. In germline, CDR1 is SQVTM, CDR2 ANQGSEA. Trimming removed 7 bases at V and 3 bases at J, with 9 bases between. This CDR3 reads CSAGFKETQYF. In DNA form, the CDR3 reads TGCAGCGCCGGTTTTAAAGAGACCCAGTACTTC.

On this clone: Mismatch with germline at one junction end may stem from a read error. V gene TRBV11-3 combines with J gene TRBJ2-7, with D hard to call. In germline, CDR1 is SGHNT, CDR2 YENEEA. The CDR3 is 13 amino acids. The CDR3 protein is CAGSSSDGYEQYF. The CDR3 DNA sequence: TGTGCCGGCAGCTCCAGCGACGGCTACGAGCAGTACTTC. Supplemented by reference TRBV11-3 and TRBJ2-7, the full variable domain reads EAGVVQSPRYKIIEKKQPVAFWCNPISGHNTLYWYLQNLGQGPELLIRYENEEAVDDSQLPKDRFSAERLKGVDSTLKIQPAELGDSAVYLCAGSSSDGYEQYFGPGTRLTVT.

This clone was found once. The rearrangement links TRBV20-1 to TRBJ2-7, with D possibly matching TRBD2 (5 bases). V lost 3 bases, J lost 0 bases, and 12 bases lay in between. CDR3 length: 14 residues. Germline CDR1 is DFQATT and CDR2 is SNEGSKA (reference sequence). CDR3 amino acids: CSASSPADSYEQYF. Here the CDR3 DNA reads TGCAGTGCTAGTTCCCCAGCGGACTCCTACGAGCAGTACTTC.

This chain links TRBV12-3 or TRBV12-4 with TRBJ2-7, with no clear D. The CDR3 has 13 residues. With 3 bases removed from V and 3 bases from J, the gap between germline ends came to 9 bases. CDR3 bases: TGTGCCAGCAGTTTTGATACCGGCTACGAGCAGTACTTC. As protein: CASSFDTGYEQYF.

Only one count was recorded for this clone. CDR3 bases: TGTGCCAGTAGTATAGGCCCCAGGGGAGATGGCTACACCTTC. Translated: CASSIGPRGDGYTF. The chain is built from TRBV19 and TRBJ1-2; tentative D call: TRBD1 (6 bases). This CDR3 region has 14 residues. Trimming cost V 1 base and J 6 bases, with 12 bases left between them. Germline CDR1 and CDR2: LNHDA and SQIVND (reference sequence).

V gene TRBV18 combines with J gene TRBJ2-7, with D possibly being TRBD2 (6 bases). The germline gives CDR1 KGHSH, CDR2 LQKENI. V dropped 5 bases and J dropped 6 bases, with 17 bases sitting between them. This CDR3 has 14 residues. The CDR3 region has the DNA TGTGCCAGCTCAGCCATCCCTCCTAGCGCCGAGCAGTACTTC. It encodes CASSAIPPSAEQYF.

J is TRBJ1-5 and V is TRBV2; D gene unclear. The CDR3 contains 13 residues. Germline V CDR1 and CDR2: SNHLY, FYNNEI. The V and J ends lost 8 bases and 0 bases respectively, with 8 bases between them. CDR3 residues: CASGRYSNQPQHF. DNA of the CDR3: TGTGCCAGCGGGAGGTATAGCAATCAGCCCCAGCATTTT.

In DNA form, the CDR3 reads TGCGCCAGCAGCCAAGGCCCTAGCGGGGGATACGAGCAGTACTTC. Residues: CASSQGPSGGYEQYF. The J gene is TRBJ2-7, the V gene TRBV4-1; TRBD2 matches at 10 bases. CDR3 length equals 15 residues. The V gene's germline CDR1 is MGHRA and CDR2 YSYEKL. With 1 base clipped from V and 4 bases from J, the junction kept 4 bases outside the gene matches.

CDR3 in amino acids: CASSGSGGGVAEAFF. The DNA for the CDR3 is TGTGCCAGCAGCGGATCGGGCGGGGGCGTGGCTGAAGCTTTCTTT. The rearrangement joins TRBV5-6 to TRBJ1-1, with a weak D call TRBD1 (6 bases). The V gene lost 4 bases and the J gene lost 6 bases, with 19 bases spanning the gap. The CDR3 runs 15 residues. Germline loops: CDR1 SGHDT, CDR2 YYEEEE.

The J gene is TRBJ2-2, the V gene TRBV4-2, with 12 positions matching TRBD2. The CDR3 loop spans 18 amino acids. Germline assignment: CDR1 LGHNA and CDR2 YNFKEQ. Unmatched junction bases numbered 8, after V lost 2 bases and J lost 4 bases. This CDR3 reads CASSQRSSGGAGTGELFF. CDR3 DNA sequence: TGTGCCAGCAGCCAACGTTCTAGCGGGGGGGCAGGCACCGGGGAGCTGTTTTTT.

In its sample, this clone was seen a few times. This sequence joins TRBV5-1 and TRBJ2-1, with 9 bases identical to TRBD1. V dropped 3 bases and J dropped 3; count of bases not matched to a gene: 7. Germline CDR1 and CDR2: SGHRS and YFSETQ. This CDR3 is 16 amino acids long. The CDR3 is CASSSGGTGLYNEQFF. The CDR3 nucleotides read TGCGCCAGCAGCTCCGGAGGGACAGGGCTCTACAATGAGCAGTTCTTC. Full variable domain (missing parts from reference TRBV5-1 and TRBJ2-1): KAGVTQTPRYLIKTRGQQVTLSCSPISGHRSVSWYQQTPGQGLQFLFEYFSETQRNKGNFPGRFSGRQFSNSRSEMNVSTLELGDSALYLCASSSGGTGLYNEQFFGPGTRLTVL.

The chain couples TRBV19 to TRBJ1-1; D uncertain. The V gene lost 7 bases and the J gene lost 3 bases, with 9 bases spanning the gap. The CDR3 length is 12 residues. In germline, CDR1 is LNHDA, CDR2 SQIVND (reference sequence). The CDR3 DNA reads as TGTGCCAGTAAAGCGTTCGACACTGAAGCTTTCTTT. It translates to CASKAFDTEAFF.

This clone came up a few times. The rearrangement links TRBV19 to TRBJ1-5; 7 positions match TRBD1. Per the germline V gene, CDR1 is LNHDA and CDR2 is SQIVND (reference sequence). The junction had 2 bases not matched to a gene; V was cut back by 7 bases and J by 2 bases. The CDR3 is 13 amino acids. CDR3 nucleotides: TGTGCCAGTAACCAGGGGGGCAATCAGCCCCAGCATTTT. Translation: CASNQGGNQPQHF.

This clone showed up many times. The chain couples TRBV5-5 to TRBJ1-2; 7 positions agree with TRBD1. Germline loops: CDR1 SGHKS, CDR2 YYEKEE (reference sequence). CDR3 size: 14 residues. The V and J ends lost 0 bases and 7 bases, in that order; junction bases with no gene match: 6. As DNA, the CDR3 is TGTGCCAGCAGCTTGGAGGGGGCCGCCTCTGGCTACACCTTC. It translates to CASSLEGAASGYTF.

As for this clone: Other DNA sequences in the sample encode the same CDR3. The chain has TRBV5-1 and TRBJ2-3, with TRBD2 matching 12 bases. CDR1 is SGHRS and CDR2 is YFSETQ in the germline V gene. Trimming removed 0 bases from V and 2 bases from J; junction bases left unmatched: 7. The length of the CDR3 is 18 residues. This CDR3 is CASSLARTSGEITDTQYF. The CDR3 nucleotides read TGCGCCAGCAGCTTGGCCCGGACTAGCGGGGAGATCACAGATACGCAGTATTTT.

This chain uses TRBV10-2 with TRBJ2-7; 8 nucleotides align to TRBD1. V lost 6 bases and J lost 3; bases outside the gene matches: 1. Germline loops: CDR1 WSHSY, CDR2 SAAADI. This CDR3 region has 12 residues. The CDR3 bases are TGCGCCAGCAGAACAGGGGGCTACGAGCAGTACTTC. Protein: CASRTGGYEQYF.

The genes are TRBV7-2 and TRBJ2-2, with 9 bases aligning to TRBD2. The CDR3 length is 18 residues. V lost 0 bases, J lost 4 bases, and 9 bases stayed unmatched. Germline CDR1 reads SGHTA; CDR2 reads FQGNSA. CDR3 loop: CASSLASVGSGGTGELFF. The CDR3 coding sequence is TGTGCCAGCAGCTTAGCTTCGGTGGGTAGCGGGGGCACCGGGGAGCTGTTTTTT.

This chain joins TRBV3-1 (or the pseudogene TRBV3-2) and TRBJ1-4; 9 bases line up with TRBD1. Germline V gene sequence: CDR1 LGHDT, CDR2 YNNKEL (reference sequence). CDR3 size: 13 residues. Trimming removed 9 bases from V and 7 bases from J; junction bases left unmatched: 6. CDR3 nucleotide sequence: TGTGCCAGTACAGGGGGCCCTGGTGAAAAACTGTTTTTT. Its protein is CASTGGPGEKLFF.

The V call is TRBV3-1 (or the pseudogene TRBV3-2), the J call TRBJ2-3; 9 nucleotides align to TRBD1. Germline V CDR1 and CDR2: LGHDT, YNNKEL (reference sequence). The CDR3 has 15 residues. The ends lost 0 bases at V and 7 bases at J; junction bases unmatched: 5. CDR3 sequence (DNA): TGTGCCAGCAGCCAAGAAGGGACAGGGAGAAATACGCAGTATTTT. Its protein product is CASSQEGTGRNTQYF.

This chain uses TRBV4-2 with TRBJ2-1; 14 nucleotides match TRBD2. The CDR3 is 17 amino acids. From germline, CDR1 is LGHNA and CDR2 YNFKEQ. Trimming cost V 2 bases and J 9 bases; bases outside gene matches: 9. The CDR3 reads CASSQFALGLAGGEQFF. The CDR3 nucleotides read TGTGCCAGCAGCCAATTTGCCCTCGGACTAGCGGGGGGTGAGCAGTTCTTC.

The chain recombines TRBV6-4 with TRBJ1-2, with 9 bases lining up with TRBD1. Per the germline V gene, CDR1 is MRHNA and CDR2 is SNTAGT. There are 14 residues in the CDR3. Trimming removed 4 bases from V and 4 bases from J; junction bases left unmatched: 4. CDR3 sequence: CASSATTGGYGYTF. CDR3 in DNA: TGTGCCAGCAGTGCTACGACAGGGGGCTATGGCTACACCTTC.

This CDR3 is CASSSGQGAGELFF. CDR3 coding DNA: TGTGCCAGCAGTTCGGGACAGGGGGCCGGGGAGCTGTTTTTT. The chain links TRBV11-2 to TRBJ2-2; 11 bases fit TRBD1. The J segment lost 6 bases and the V segment lost 6 bases, leaving 3 bases of the junction unmatched. Germline CDR1 SGHAT, CDR2 FQNNGV. The length of the CDR3 is 14 residues. Variable domain in full (rest from reference TRBV11-2 and TRBJ2-2): EAGVAQSPRYKIIEKRQSVAFWCNPISGHATLYWYQQILGQGPKLLIQFQNNGVVDDSQLPKDRFSAERLKGVDSTLKIQPAKLEDSAVYLCASSSGQGAGELFFGEGSRLTVL.

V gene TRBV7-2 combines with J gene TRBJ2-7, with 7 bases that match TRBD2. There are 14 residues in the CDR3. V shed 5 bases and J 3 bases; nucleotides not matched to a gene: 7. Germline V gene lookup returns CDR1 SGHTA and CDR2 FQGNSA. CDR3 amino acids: CASSATGGGYEQYF. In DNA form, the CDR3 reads TGTGCCAGCAGCGCCACGGGGGGAGGCTACGAGCAGTACTTC.

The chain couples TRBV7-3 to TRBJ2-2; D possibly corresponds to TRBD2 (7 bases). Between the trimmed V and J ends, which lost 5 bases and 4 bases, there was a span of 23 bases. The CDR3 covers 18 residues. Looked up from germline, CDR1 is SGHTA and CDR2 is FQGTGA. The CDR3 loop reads CASSPLPLRGGSTGELFF. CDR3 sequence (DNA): TGTGCCAGCAGCCCCTTGCCTTTGAGGGGGGGAAGCACCGGGGAGCTGTTTTTT.